Below, 28 T cell receptor beta chains from the same sample are listed, as sequenced in a study of T cell responses to AZD1222 COVID-19 vaccine. TCRdb's copy holds only in-frame clones and misses some; the assay was immunoSEQ multiplex PCR. The sample has about 150,000 clones; more than 80% are singletons. The source was peripheral blood, collected 28 days after the second AZD1222 dose. The receptors shown here come from an adult who received the AZD1222 COVID-19 vaccine.

The chain recombines TRBV28 with TRBJ2-3; 8 nucleotides line up with TRBD2. V was clipped by 2 bases and J by 3 bases; unmatched bases: 7. CDR1 and CDR2 from the germline V gene are MDHEN and SYDVKM. The CDR3 totals 16 residues. The CDR3 is CASSLLAGGGTDTQYF. CDR3 in DNA: TGTGCCAGCAGTTTACTAGCGGGTGGAGGGACAGATACGCAGTATTTT.

This rearrangement joins TRBV5-1 to TRBJ2-1; D is unclear. The V gene lost 0 bases and the J gene lost 0 bases, with 10 bases spanning the gap. In germline, CDR1 is SGHRS, CDR2 YFSETQ. The CDR3 extends over 16 amino acids. In DNA, the CDR3 is TGCGCCAGCAGCTTGGCCGCGTCTTCCTCCTACAATGAGCAGTTCTTC. Encoded protein: CASSLAASSSYNEQFF.

The rearrangement links TRBV7-6 to TRBJ1-1, with TRBD1 as a possible D gene (6 bases). The ends were cut back, 2 bases at V and 4 bases at J, with 14 bases in the middle. Germline values: CDR1 SGHVS, CDR2 FNYEAQ. The CDR3 is 15 residues long. CDR3 DNA: TGTGCCAGCAGCTTAATCTCGGGGGCCGCCACTGAAGCTTTCTTT. This translates into CASSLISGAATEAFF. Looking up the rest from reference TRBV7-6 and TRBJ1-1 gives the full variable domain: GAGVSQSPRYKVTKRGQDVALRCDPISGHVSLYWYRQALGQGPEFLTYFNYEAQQDKSGLPNDRFSAERPEGSISTLTIQRTEQRDSAMYRCASSLISGAATEAFFGQGTRLTVV.

The genes are TRBV19 and TRBJ1-1; D remains unclear. Trimming took 6 bases from V and 4 from J, leaving 15 bases between them. The CDR3 totals 14 residues. Germline CDR1 reads LNHDA; CDR2 reads SQIVND (reference sequence). The CDR3 coding sequence is TGTGCCAGTAGCCTTGATGCCAGGACCACTGAAGCTTTCTTT. Translated: CASSLDARTTEAFF.

The chain uses TRBV5-4 and TRBJ1-1; no definite D call. The germline V gene encodes CDR1 SGHNT and CDR2 YYREEE (reference sequence). V was clipped by 0 bases and J by 0 bases, with 9 bases between them. The CDR3 is 15 amino acids. The CDR3 nucleotides are TGTGCCAGCAGCTTGGCAGCAGAAATGAACACTGAAGCTTTCTTT. Protein product: CASSLAAEMNTEAFF.

This chain connects TRBV5-4 to TRBJ2-7, with 11 nucleotides matching TRBD1. Germline V gene sequence: CDR1 SGHNT, CDR2 YYREEE (reference sequence). The V and J ends lost 5 bases and 7 bases, in that order; junction bases with no gene match: 8. The CDR3 loop spans 14 amino acids. CDR3 coding DNA: TGTGCCAGCAGTCCGGACAGGGGGCGATGGGAGCAGTACTTC. Translation gives CASSPDRGRWEQYF.

In its sample, this clone was seen once. V gene TRBV7-2 combines with J gene TRBJ2-2, with no clear D. The CDR3 has 11 residues. V was clipped by 5 bases and J by 7 bases, with 5 bases between them. Germline CDR1 SGHTA, CDR2 FQGNSA. The CDR3 spells CASSRYGELFF. Written as DNA, the CDR3 is TGTGCCAGCAGCCGTTACGGGGAGCTGTTTTTT.

The chain has TRBV30 and TRBJ1-2; weak D call: TRBD1 (5 bases). CDR3 length: 13 residues. V shed 2 bases and J shed 6 bases, with 13 bases lying between them. Germline V gene data show CDR1 as GTSNPN and CDR2 as SVGIG (reference sequence). CDR3 nucleotide sequence: TGTGCCTGGAGTATGGACCAGGGTGATGGCTACACCTTC. This gives the protein CAWSMDQGDGYTF.

The CDR3 DNA reads as TGTGCCAGTAGTATTAGGGATGGGTATGGCTACACCTTC. It is translated as CASSIRDGYGYTF. This chain links TRBV19 with TRBJ1-2; D ambiguous. With 3 bases removed from V and 5 bases from J, the gap between germline ends came to 10 bases. The CDR3 runs to 13 residues. From germline, CDR1 is LNHDA and CDR2 SQIVND (reference sequence).

The chain has TRBV6-1 and TRBJ1-2, with a weak D call TRBD1 (5 bases). Trimming pared 3 bases from V and 6 bases from J, leaving 23 bases between. The CDR3 spans 17 residues. The germline gives CDR1 MNHNS, CDR2 SASEGT. The CDR3 DNA sequence: TGTGCCAGCAGTGATCGTCAAGGAGGCAGGGAAAGAGATGGCTACACCTTC. Its translation: CASSDRQGGRERDGYTF.

The V call is TRBV30, the J call TRBJ1-1, with 7 bases aligning to TRBD1. The trim removed 2 bases at V and 0 bases at J, leaving 3 bases unmatched. Germline assignment: CDR1 GTSNPN and CDR2 SVGIG (reference sequence). The CDR3 contains 14 residues. In nucleotides, the CDR3 is TGTGCCTGGAGTTCGGGACAGCTGAACACTGAAGCTTTCTTT. Amino acid sequence: CAWSSGQLNTEAFF.

The J gene is TRBJ2-7, the V gene TRBV30, with 7 positions matching TRBD2. Germline V gene data show CDR1 as GTSNPN and CDR2 as SVGIG (reference sequence). The CDR3 is 15 residues long. V gave up 1 base and J gave up 3 bases; unmatched junction bases: 9. The CDR3 is CAWSEFMGGSYEQYF. The CDR3 nucleotides read TGTGCCTGGAGTGAATTCATGGGAGGGAGCTACGAGCAGTACTTC.

Here the CDR3 DNA reads TGTGCCAGCAGTCCCGCGGAGAACTATGGCTACACCTTC. Translated: CASSPAENYGYTF. J is TRBJ1-2 and V is TRBV27; no definite D call. CDR3 length equals 13 residues. The V and J ends lost 5 bases and 2 bases respectively, with 9 bases between them. The germline CDR1 and CDR2 sequences are MNHEY and SMNVEV (reference sequence).

In its sample, this clone was seen once. This rearrangement joins TRBV27 to TRBJ1-2, with D perhaps matching TRBD1 (6 bases). CDR1 and CDR2 (germline): MNHEY, SMNVEV (reference sequence). The V gene lost 5 bases and the J gene lost 8 bases, with 21 bases spanning the gap. This CDR3 spans 15 amino acids. CDR3 DNA sequence: TGTGCCAGCAGTCCCGCAGGGGTTCAGGGATGGGGCTACACCTTC. Translating it yields CASSPAGVQGWGYTF.

For the CDR3, the DNA is TGTGCCACCAGCAGAGAGGGGACAGACCTTGCTGGGGCCAACGTCCTGACTTTC. It codes for CATSREGTDLAGANVLTF. The chain combines TRBV15 with TRBJ2-6; 7 nucleotides align to TRBD1. The germline V gene encodes CDR1 LNHNV and CDR2 YYDKDF (reference sequence). J gave up 2 bases and V 0 bases, and 7 bases lay outside the gene matches. This CDR3 comprises 18 residues.

This chain uses TRBV7-6 with TRBJ2-6; possible D gene TRBD2, 7 bases. The CDR3 is 19 amino acids. Trimming pared 5 bases from V and 2 bases from J, leaving 22 bases between. The germline gives CDR1 SGHVS, CDR2 FNYEAQ. In DNA, the CDR3 is TGTGCCAGCAGCCCCAGGGAGGGACAATCTCTAGCTGGGGCCAACGTCCTGACTTTC. Amino acids: CASSPREGQSLAGANVLTF.

The gene calls are TRBV7-9 and TRBJ1-4; D is unresolved. V lost 1 base and J lost 5, with 11 bases in between. CDR3 size: 15 residues. Germline V gene sequence: CDR1 SEHNR, CDR2 FQNEAQ (reference sequence). CDR3 nucleotides: TGTGCCAGCAGCTTAGGATTAGGGAGGAATGAAAAACTGTTTTTT. Translated: CASSLGLGRNEKLFF.

The chain employs TRBV2 and TRBJ2-1, with TRBD2 matching over 10 bases. Germline lookup yields CDR1 SNHLY and CDR2 FYNNEI. Trimming removed 8 bases from V and 4 bases from J; junction bases left unmatched: 11. The CDR3 loop spans 16 amino acids. CDR3 in DNA: TGTGCCAGCGATGCCGGAGCTAGCGGGAGTTACAATGAGCAGTTCTTC. Protein: CASDAGASGSYNEQFF.

This clone occurred once. The CDR3, as DNA: TGCGCCAGCAGCTTGGCGGGACTAGCGGGTAGGGGCCAAGAGACCCAGTACTTC. Its protein is CASSLAGLAGRGQETQYF. V is TRBV5-1 and J is TRBJ2-5; 12 positions match TRBD2. V lost 0 bases, J lost 1 base, and 7 bases stayed unmatched. Germline loops: CDR1 SGHRS, CDR2 YFSETQ. There are 18 residues in the CDR3.

V is TRBV19 and J is TRBJ1-5; D is perhaps TRBD1 (6 bases). Trimming cost V 3 bases and J 5 bases, with 11 bases left between them. The CDR3 has 14 amino acids. Germline values: CDR1 LNHDA, CDR2 SQIVND (reference sequence). The CDR3 region is CASSIVQGHQPQHF. The CDR3 nucleotides read TGTGCCAGTAGTATCGTACAGGGACATCAGCCCCAGCATTTT.

The chain uses TRBV19 and TRBJ2-2, with 9 bases aligning to TRBD2. Germline values: CDR1 LNHDA, CDR2 SQIVND (reference sequence). After removal of 6 bases from V and 6 bases from J, the junction contained 8 bases not matched to a gene. The CDR3 consists of 15 residues. The CDR3 coding sequence is TGTGCCAGTAGCGGCGGGAGGGGGTATCCCGGGGAGCTGTTTTTT. It translates to CASSGGRGYPGELFF.

The V call is TRBV19, the J call TRBJ1-5, with D perhaps matching TRBD1 (6 bases). Germline CDR1 is LNHDA and CDR2 is SQIVND (reference sequence). CDR3 length: 16 residues. Deletions cut 3 bases from V and 0 bases from J, with 12 bases between. This CDR3 is CASSIPDRISNQPQHF. In nucleotides, the CDR3 is TGTGCCAGTAGTATTCCCGACAGGATTAGCAATCAGCCCCAGCATTTT.

The rearrangement uses TRBV24-1 and TRBJ2-7; unclear D gene. Germline CDR1 and CDR2: KGHDR and SFDVKD. The CDR3 loop spans 11 amino acids. The V gene lost 4 bases and the J gene lost 3 bases, with 3 bases spanning the gap. This CDR3 reads CATSDLYEQYF. CDR3 DNA sequence: TGTGCCACCAGTGACCTCTACGAGCAGTACTTC.

The chain carries TRBV10-2 and TRBJ2-1, with 9 bases matching TRBD2. CDR1 is WSHSY and CDR2 is SAAADI in the germline V gene. The CDR3 spans 14 residues. J gave up 14 bases and V 7 bases, and 15 bases lay outside the gene matches. For the CDR3, the DNA is TGCGCCAGCAAACCAGGGGGTAGCGGGGGTAGGGAGTTCTTC. It yields the protein CASKPGGSGGREFF.

This chain connects TRBV27 to TRBJ2-1; no firm D call. The CDR3 sequence is 15 residues long. Trimming removed 4 bases at V and 3 bases at J, with 13 bases between. Germline values: CDR1 MNHEY, CDR2 SMNVEV (reference sequence). In DNA, the CDR3 is TGTGCCAGCAGTTCCGGGCCGGATGTCTACAATGAGCAGTTCTTC. Translation gives CASSSGPDVYNEQFF.

The rearrangement uses TRBV6-5 and TRBJ1-5; D perhaps matches TRBD1 (6 bases). V gave up 6 bases and J gave up 5 bases, with 11 bases separating them. Germline V gene lookup returns CDR1 MNHEY and CDR2 SVGAGI. The CDR3 is 13 residues long. The CDR3 DNA reads as TGTGCCAGCAGGGACAGTGATCATCAGCCCCAGCATTTT. Its protein is CASRDSDHQPQHF.

The CDR3: CASSILAGGPDEQYF. CDR3 bases: TGTGCCAGTAGCATACTAGCGGGAGGGCCTGACGAGCAGTACTTC. The chain recombines TRBV19 with TRBJ2-7; 13 bases align to TRBD2. CDR3 size: 15 residues. Germline values: CDR1 LNHDA, CDR2 SQIVND (reference sequence). V lost 6 bases and J lost 5; bases outside the gene matches: 7.

This clone was picked up a small number of times. This CDR3 reads CASSLVGSQETQYF. CDR3 nucleotide sequence: TGTGCCAGCAGCTTAGTGGGGAGCCAAGAGACCCAGTACTTC. The rearrangement joins TRBV7-9 to TRBJ2-5; TRBD2 might be the D (5 bases). The CDR3 has 14 residues. The germline gives CDR1 SEHNR, CDR2 FQNEAQ (reference sequence). Trimming removed 1 base from V and 1 base from J, with 7 bases in between.